This T cell receptor beta chain stems from a study of T cell changes during pregnancy in multiple sclerosis. Measured with immunoSEQ multiplex PCR; TCRdb has only the in-frame clones, and not every one. The sample holds 60,000 to 90,000 clones, 85% to 95% seen once. A note on this clone: Other DNA sequences in this sample translate to the same CDR3.

Trimming removed 1 base from V and 2 bases from J, with 15 bases in between. Germline CDR1 and CDR2: MDHEN and SYDVKM. CDR3 length: 18 amino acids. This clonotype was obtained from a female donor in good health, enrolled as a control in a pregnancy study. The genes are TRBV28 and TRBJ2-6; a possible D gene is TRBD2 (5 bases). Material: peripheral blood, obtained after pregnancy. In nucleotides, the CDR3 is TGTGCCAGCAGTTTATTCCGGGGAGTAAGTGCTGGGGCCAACGTCCTGACTTTC. This encodes CASSLFRGVSAGANVLTF.